The clone carrying this T cell receptor (beta chain) was counted many times. Its antigen is unknown. The data were obtained in a study of T cell repertoires in cytomegalovirus infection. At the level of the study: Indications of both CMV infection and matching HLA type were provided by public TCR beta signatures. General study points: HLA-C-restricted, CMV-specific TCR beta clonotypes were dominant ex vivo.

V dropped 3 bases and J dropped 4; count of bases not matched to a gene: 5. The CDR3 is made up of 15 amino acids. Germline V gene lookup returns CDR1 SGHTA and CDR2 FQGNSA. From the reads, TCRdb called clonotypes with MiXCR, one entry per CDR3 protein. The repertoire holds approximately 290,000 distinct CDR3 sequences, with 20% to 30% as singletons. The TCR was taken from a human donor in good health (CMV status not recorded). Some clones in this sample may be carry-over from other donors' samples. The chain employs TRBV7-2 and TRBJ2-1, with 8 positions matching TRBD2. The sequencing sample was made of PBMCs. The CDR3 sequence: CASSFSGTRYNEQFF. In DNA, the CDR3 is TGTGCCAGCAGCTTTAGTGGGACTAGATACAATGAGCAGTTCTTC.